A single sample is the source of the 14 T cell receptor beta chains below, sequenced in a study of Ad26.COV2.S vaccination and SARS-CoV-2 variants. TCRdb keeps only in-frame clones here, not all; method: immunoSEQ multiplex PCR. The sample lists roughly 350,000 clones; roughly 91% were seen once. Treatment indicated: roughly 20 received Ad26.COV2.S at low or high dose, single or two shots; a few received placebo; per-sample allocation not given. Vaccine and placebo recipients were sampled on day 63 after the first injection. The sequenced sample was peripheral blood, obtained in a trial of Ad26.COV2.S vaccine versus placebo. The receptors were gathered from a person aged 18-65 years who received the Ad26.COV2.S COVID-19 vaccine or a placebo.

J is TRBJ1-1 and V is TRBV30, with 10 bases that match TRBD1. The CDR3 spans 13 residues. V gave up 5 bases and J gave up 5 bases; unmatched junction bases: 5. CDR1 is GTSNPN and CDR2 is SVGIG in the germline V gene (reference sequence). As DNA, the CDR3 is TGTGCCTGGGGACCGGGACAGGGGACTGAAGCTTTCTTT. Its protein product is CAWGPGQGTEAFF.

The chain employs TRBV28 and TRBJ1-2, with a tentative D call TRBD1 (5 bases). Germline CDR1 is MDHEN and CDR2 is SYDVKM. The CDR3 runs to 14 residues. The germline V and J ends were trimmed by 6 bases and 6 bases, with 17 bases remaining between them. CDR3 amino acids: CASSPLGVANGYTF. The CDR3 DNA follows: TGTGCCAGCAGCCCCCTGGGGGTAGCGAATGGCTACACCTTC.

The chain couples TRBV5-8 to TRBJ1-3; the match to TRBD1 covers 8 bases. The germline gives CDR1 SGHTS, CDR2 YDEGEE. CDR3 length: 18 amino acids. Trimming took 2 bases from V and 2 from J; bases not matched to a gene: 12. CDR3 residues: CASSLTGQGVLPGNTIYF. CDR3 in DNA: TGTGCCAGCAGCTTAACAGGACAGGGAGTTTTGCCTGGAAACACCATATATTTT. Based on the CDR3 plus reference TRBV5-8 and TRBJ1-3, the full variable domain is EAGVTQSPTHLIKTRGQQATLRCSPISGHTSVYWYQQALGLGLQFLLWYDEGEERNRGNFPPRFSGRQFPNYSSELNVNALELEDSALYLCASSLTGQGVLPGNTIYFGEGSWLTVV.

CDR3 protein: CASSHDRRWNTEAFF. The CDR3 DNA reads TGTGCCAGCAGCCATGACAGGAGGTGGAACACTGAAGCTTTCTTT. The rearrangement joins TRBV14 to TRBJ1-1; TRBD1 might be the D (6 bases). The V gene lost 3 bases and the J gene lost 1 base, with 12 bases spanning the gap. Germline values: CDR1 SGHDN, CDR2 FVKESK. There are 15 residues in the CDR3.

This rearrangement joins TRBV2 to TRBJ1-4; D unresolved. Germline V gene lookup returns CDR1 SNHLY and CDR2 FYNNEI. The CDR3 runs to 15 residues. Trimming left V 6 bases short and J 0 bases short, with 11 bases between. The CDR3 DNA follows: TGTGCCAGCAGCCCCTTGGGTCCAACTAATGAAAAACTGTTTTTT. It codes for CASSPLGPTNEKLFF.

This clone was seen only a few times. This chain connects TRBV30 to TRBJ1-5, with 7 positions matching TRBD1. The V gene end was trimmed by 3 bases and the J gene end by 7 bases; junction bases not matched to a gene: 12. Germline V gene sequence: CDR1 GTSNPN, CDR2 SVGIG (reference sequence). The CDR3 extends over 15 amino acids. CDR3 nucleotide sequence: TGTGCCTGGAGCGTAGCCCCAGGGGGACGGCAGCCCCAGCATTTT. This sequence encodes CAWSVAPGGRQPQHF.

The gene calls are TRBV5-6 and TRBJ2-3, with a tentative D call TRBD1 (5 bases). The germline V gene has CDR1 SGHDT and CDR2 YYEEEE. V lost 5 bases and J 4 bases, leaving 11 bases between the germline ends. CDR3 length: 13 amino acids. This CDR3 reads CASRTLGADTQYF. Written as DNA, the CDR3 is TGTGCCAGCAGGACCTTAGGGGCAGATACGCAGTATTTT.

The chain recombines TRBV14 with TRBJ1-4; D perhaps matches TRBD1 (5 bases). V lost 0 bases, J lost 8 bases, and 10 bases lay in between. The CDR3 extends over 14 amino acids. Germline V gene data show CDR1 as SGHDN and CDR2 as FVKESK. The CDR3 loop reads CASSQERGREKLFF. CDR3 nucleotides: TGTGCCAGCAGCCAAGAGAGGGGTAGGGAAAAACTGTTTTTT.

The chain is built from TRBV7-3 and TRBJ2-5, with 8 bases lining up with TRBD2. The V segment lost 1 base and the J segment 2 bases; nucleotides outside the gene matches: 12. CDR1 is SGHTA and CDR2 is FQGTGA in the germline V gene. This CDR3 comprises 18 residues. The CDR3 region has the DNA TGTGCCAGCAGCTTAATGGGATATAGCGGGGAAGTACAAGAGACCCAGTACTTC. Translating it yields CASSLMGYSGEVQETQYF.

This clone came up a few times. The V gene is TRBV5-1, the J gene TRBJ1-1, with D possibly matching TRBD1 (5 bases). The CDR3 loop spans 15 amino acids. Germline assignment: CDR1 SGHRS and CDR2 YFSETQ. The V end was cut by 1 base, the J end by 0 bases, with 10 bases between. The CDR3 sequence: CASSLLGDMNTEAFF. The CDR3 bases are TGCGCCAGCAGCTTGTTAGGGGATATGAACACTGAAGCTTTCTTT.

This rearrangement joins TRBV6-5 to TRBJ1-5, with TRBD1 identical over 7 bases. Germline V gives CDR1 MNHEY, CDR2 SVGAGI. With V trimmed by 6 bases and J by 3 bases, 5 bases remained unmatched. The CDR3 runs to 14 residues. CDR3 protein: CASSTDRDNQPQHF. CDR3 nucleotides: TGTGCCAGCAGCACCGACAGGGACAATCAGCCCCAGCATTTT.

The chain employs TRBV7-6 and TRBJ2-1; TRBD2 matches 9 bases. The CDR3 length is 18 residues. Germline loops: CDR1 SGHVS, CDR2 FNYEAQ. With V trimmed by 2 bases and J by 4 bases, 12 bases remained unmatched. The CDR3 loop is CASSLWLAGTNQYNEQFF. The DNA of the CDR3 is TGTGCCAGCAGCTTATGGCTAGCGGGGACCAATCAATACAATGAGCAGTTCTTC.

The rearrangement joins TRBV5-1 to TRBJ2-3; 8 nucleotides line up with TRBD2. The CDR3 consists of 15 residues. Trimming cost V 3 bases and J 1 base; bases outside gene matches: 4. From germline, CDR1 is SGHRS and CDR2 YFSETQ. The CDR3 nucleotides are TGCGCCAGCAGCTCGGCGGGGGGCGGCACAGATACGCAGTATTTT. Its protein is CASSSAGGGTDTQYF.

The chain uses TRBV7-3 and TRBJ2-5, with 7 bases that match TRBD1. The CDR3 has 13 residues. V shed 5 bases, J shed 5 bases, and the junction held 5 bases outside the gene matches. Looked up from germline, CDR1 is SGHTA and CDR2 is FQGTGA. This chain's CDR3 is CASSPQGLETQYF. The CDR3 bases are TGTGCCAGCAGCCCACAGGGGCTGGAGACCCAGTACTTC.